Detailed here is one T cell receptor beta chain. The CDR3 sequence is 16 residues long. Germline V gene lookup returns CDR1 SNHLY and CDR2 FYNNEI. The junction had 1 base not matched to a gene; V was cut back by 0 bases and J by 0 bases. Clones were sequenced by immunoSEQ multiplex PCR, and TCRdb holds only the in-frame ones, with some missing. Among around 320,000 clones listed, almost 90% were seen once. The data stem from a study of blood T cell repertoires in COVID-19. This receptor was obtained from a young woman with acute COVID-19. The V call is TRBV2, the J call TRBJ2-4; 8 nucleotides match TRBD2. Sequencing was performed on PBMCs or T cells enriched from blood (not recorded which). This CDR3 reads CASSEAGGVAKNIQYF. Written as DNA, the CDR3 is TGTGCCAGCAGTGAAGCCGGGGGGGTAGCCAAAAACATTCAGTACTTC.